This T cell receptor beta chain was recorded in a study of cytomegalovirus exposure and HLA in healthy donors. V shed 4 bases and J shed 0 bases, with 15 bases lying between them. The V gene's germline CDR1 is SGHRS and CDR2 YFSETQ. The CDR3 length is 16 residues. Primers included in the PCR were 60 Vbeta and 13 Jbeta primers. Sequencing used immunoSEQ multiplex PCR; TCRdb keeps in-frame clones, though not all of them. The sample has 150,000 or so clones, roughly 80% seen once. The chain carries TRBV5-1 and TRBJ2-3, with a tentative D call TRBD2 (5 bases). The receptor comes from a woman between 40 and 50 years old in good health and CMV-seronegative. Sequenced sample: PBMCs. The CDR3 bases are TGCGCCAGCAGCGTGCGAGCGGCTCCTAGCACAGATACGCAGTATTTT. Translating gives CASSVRAAPSTDTQYF.